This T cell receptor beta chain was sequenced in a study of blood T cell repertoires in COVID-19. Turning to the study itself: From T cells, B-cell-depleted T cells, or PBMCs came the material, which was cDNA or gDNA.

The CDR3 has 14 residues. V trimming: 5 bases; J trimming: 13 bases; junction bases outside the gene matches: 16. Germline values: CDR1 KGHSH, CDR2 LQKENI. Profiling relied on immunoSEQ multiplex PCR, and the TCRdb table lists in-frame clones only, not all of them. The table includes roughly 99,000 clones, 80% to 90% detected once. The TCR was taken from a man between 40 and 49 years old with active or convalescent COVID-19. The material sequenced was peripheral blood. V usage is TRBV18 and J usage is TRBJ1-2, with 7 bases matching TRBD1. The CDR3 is CASSKVGTAQYSTF. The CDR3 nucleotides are TGTGCCAGCTCAAAAGTGGGGACAGCTCAGTATTCCACCTTC.